This T cell receptor beta chain was found in a study of T cell responses to AZD1222 COVID-19 vaccine. Notes on the study in general: Unmutated variant regions reportedly attract nearly half of all spike-specific TCRs.

Germline trimming cut 7 bases from V and 7 bases from J; bases unmatched to any gene: 9. The germline V gene encodes CDR1 SEHNR and CDR2 FQNEAQ (reference sequence). CDR3 size: 14 residues. Second-dose intervals of approximately 4 or approximately 12 weeks were pooled. Measured with immunoSEQ multiplex PCR; TCRdb has only the in-frame clones, and not every one. This table holds around 130,000 clones, 88% found once. With regard to this clone: Its antigen is not known.

The chain couples TRBV7-9 to TRBJ1-4; TRBD1 aligns across 7 bases. The TCR originated in an adult who received the AZD1222 COVID-19 vaccine. The material was peripheral blood, obtained 28 days after the second AZD1222 dose. CDR3 sequence (DNA): TGTGCCAGCACCCTCCTAGGACAGGCTGAAAAACTGTTTTTT. This sequence encodes CASTLLGQAEKLFF.